This TCR beta chain is drawn from a study of T cell responses to AZD1222 COVID-19 vaccine. Note on this clone: Its antigen is not identified.

The study, taken as a whole, reports: White British ancestry dominated among donors, who included more females, and clonal diversity was possibly underestimated. Seropositive at baseline were only a handful of AZD1222 recipients.

V was clipped by 3 bases and J by 2 bases; unmatched bases: 13. The length of the CDR3 is 18 residues. Germline-derived CDR1 and CDR2 are LNHDA and SQIVND (reference sequence). This table comes from immunoSEQ multiplex PCR, and its TCRdb copy is limited to in-frame clones, with some not included. The sample records approximately 170,000 clones, 75% to 90% being singletons. The input for sequencing was peripheral blood, taken on day 0 of AZD1222 vaccination. The gene calls are TRBV19 and TRBJ2-4, with TRBD2 identical over 7 bases. This receptor was taken from an adult in good health. This CDR3 is CASSIELDGEGTKNIQYF. DNA of the CDR3: TGTGCCAGTAGTATTGAATTGGATGGGGAGGGAACCAAAAACATTCAGTACTTC.